Each of the 27 T cell receptor beta chains below was sequenced from the same sample in a study of T cell responses to AZD1222 COVID-19 vaccine. Clones were sequenced by immunoSEQ multiplex PCR, and TCRdb holds only the in-frame ones, with some missing. The data show around 130,000 clones, approximately 90% seen once. The input for sequencing was peripheral blood, taken 28 days after the second AZD1222 dose. The receptors originated from an adult who received the AZD1222 COVID-19 vaccine.

This rearrangement joins TRBV6-4 to TRBJ1-2; D gene uncertain. Trimming removed 0 bases at V and 7 bases at J, with 9 bases between. In germline, CDR1 is MRHNA, CDR2 SNTAGT. This CDR3 comprises 13 residues. CDR3 sequence (DNA): TGTGCCAGCAGTGACTCCCGGGTTGGTGGCTACACCTTC. Translation: CASSDSRVGGYTF.

J is TRBJ2-7 and V is TRBV5-6; 7 bases match TRBD2. The CDR3 totals 13 residues. Trimming cost V 4 bases and J 2 bases; bases outside gene matches: 3. Germline V CDR1 and CDR2: SGHDT, YYEEEE. CDR3 sequence: CASSRGRAYEQYF. CDR3 DNA sequence: TGTGCCAGCAGCCGGGGGAGGGCCTACGAGCAGTACTTC.

The rearrangement links TRBV12-3 or TRBV12-4 to TRBJ1-2; D is unresolved. This CDR3 spans 13 amino acids. V lost 3 bases and J lost 2, with 7 bases in between. CDR3 protein: CASSFARNYGYTF. The CDR3 DNA follows: TGTGCCAGCAGTTTCGCCAGGAACTATGGCTACACCTTC.

This clone was found a few times. V and J are TRBV7-9 and TRBJ1-1, with D unresolved. Germline CDR1 and CDR2: SEHNR and FQNEAQ (reference sequence). The length of the CDR3 is 13 residues. The V gene lost 2 bases and the J gene lost 8 bases, with 12 bases spanning the gap. The CDR3 is CASSLNILGEAFF. The CDR3 coding sequence is TGTGCCAGCAGCTTAAATATTTTGGGGGAAGCTTTCTTT.

The chain joins TRBV27 to TRBJ2-1, with D tentatively TRBD2 (5 bases). The CDR3 has 13 amino acids. V dropped 4 bases and J dropped 6 bases, with 10 bases sitting between them. Germline V lookup: CDR1 MNHEY, CDR2 SMNVEV (reference sequence). As DNA, the CDR3 is TGTGCCAGCAGTTCTGACTACCTCAATGAGCAGTTCTTC. It translates to CASSSDYLNEQFF.

The V gene is TRBV12-3 or TRBV12-4, the J gene TRBJ2-1; D unresolved. V lost 3 bases and J 6 bases, leaving 9 bases between the germline ends. The length of the CDR3 is 13 residues. CDR3 nucleotide sequence: TGTGCCAGCAGTTTTAGGAGACTCAATGAGCAGTTCTTC. Translating gives CASSFRRLNEQFF.

DNA for the CDR3: TGTGCCAGCAGCTTGTCCCCCCCCTACGAGCAGTACTTC. Residues: CASSLSPPYEQYF. The chain employs TRBV5-6 and TRBJ2-7, with D hard to call. Germline CDR1 SGHDT, CDR2 YYEEEE. This CDR3 comprises 13 residues. Trimming cost V 1 base and J 2 bases, with 7 bases left between them.

The chain combines TRBV19 with TRBJ2-1; tentative D call: TRBD2 (5 bases). This CDR3 has 16 residues. Trimming removed 5 bases at V and 7 bases at J, with 21 bases between. Germline V gene sequence: CDR1 LNHDA, CDR2 SQIVND (reference sequence). The DNA for the CDR3 is TGTGCCAGTAGTTTAACTAGTCTGGGAGTGTGGAATGAGCAGTTCTTC. Protein sequence: CASSLTSLGVWNEQFF.

This clone occurred once. The rearrangement links TRBV18 to TRBJ1-3; D gene uncertain. Trimming left V 2 bases short and J 5 bases short, with 7 bases between. The CDR3 covers 13 residues. The V gene's germline CDR1 is KGHSH and CDR2 LQKENI. In DNA, the CDR3 is TGTGCCAGCTCACCAAACACGAGAAACACCATATATTTT. It specifies CASSPNTRNTIYF.

By share, this clone ranks as large (0.1 to 1%). Other DNA sequences in the same sample also yield this CDR3. CDR3 sequence reads: CASSYGGTEAFF. CDR3 coding DNA: TGTGCCAGCAGTTACGGGGGGACTGAAGCTTTCTTT. V usage is TRBV6-5 and J usage is TRBJ1-1; possible D gene TRBD1, 5 bases. Between the trimmed V and J ends, which lost 2 bases and 5 bases, there was a span of 6 bases. The V gene's germline CDR1 is MNHEY and CDR2 SVGAGI. There are 12 residues in the CDR3.

This chain joins TRBV5-1 and TRBJ2-5; D call uncertain. Trimming removed 4 bases at V and 3 bases at J, with 10 bases between. Germline assignment: CDR1 SGHRS and CDR2 YFSETQ. There are 13 residues in the CDR3. The CDR3 protein is CASSQMGKETQYF. The CDR3 bases are TGCGCCAGCAGCCAAATGGGAAAAGAGACCCAGTACTTC.

This sequence joins TRBV6-1 and TRBJ2-1, with 9 bases that match TRBD1. Germline trimming cut 2 bases from V and 6 bases from J; bases unmatched to any gene: 8. The length of the CDR3 is 16 residues. Germline CDR1 and CDR2: MNHNS and SASEGT. This chain's CDR3 is CASSEYDRGAANEQFF. As DNA, the CDR3 is TGTGCCAGCAGTGAATATGACAGGGGGGCAGCCAATGAGCAGTTCTTC.

The gene calls are TRBV5-4 and TRBJ2-3; perhaps TRBD2 as D (6 bases). CDR1 and CDR2 from the germline V gene are SGHNT and YYREEE (reference sequence). V was pared by 3 bases and J by 0 bases, with 14 bases between. The length of the CDR3 is 16 residues. CDR3 sequence: CASSSWAGFSTDTQYF. The DNA of the CDR3 is TGTGCCAGCAGCTCGTGGGCGGGGTTCAGCACAGATACGCAGTATTTT.

V usage is TRBV7-3 and J usage is TRBJ1-2; possible D gene TRBD1, 6 bases. The CDR3 is made up of 13 amino acids. With 5 bases removed from V and 2 bases from J, the gap between germline ends came to 9 bases. The germline V gene has CDR1 SGHTA and CDR2 FQGTGA. The CDR3 DNA is TGTGCCAGCAGCCAACAGGGAAACTATGGCTACACCTTC. This sequence encodes CASSQQGNYGYTF.

The chain is built from TRBV6-2 or TRBV6-3 and TRBJ2-7; D is unclear. V lost 0 bases to trimming and J lost 4 bases, with 4 bases between them. The CDR3 is made up of 12 amino acids. Germline V lookup: CDR1 MNHEY, CDR2 SVGEGT. The CDR3 sequence: CASSYSWYEQYF. The CDR3 DNA reads as TGTGCCAGCAGTTACTCTTGGTACGAGCAGTACTTC.

The chain recombines TRBV7-9 with TRBJ1-2; D unresolved. The CDR3 contains 13 residues. CDR1 and CDR2 (germline): SEHNR, FQNEAQ (reference sequence). V was cut by 0 bases and J by 7 bases, with 9 bases left in between. For the CDR3, the DNA is TGTGCCAGCAGCTTAGCCGGGGTTATTGGCTACACCTTC. It is translated as CASSLAGVIGYTF.

The CDR3: CASGPASGGRVETEQFF. CDR3 coding DNA: TGTGCTAGTGGTCCAGCCAGTGGGGGGCGAGTGGAGACTGAGCAGTTCTTC. J is TRBJ2-1 and V is TRBV12-5; D assignment may be TRBD1 or TRBD2 (6 bases each). The germline gives CDR1 LGHNT, CDR2 FRNRAP. The V end lost 5 bases, the J end lost 9 bases, and 26 bases lay between the germline ends. The CDR3 runs to 17 residues.

This clone was observed a single time. The chain combines TRBV10-3 with TRBJ1-2; tentatively, D is TRBD1 (5 bases). V was trimmed by 3 bases and J by 9 bases, leaving 14 bases between them. This CDR3 comprises 13 residues. CDR1 and CDR2 (germline): ENHRY, SYGVKD. CDR3 residues: CAISEGVGESYTF. CDR3 in DNA: TGTGCCATCAGTGAAGGGGTCGGGGAAAGCTACACCTTC.

The rearrangement joins TRBV18 to TRBJ2-7; D unresolved. V was cut by 3 bases and J by 0 bases, with 9 bases left in between. Germline V CDR1 and CDR2: KGHSH, LQKENI. This CDR3 is built from 14 residues. DNA for the CDR3: TGTGCCAGCTCACCTGATGGGAACTCCTACGAGCAGTACTTC. Amino acid sequence: CASSPDGNSYEQYF. Based on the CDR3 plus reference TRBV18 and TRBJ2-7, the full variable domain is NAGVMQNPRHLVRRRGQEARLRCSPMKGHSHVYWYRQLPEEGLKFMVYLQKENIIDESGMPKERFSAEFPKEGPSILRIQQVVRGDSAAYFCASSPDGNSYEQYFGPGTRLTVT.

V gene TRBV18 combines with J gene TRBJ1-1; TRBD1 might be the D (5 bases). CDR1 and CDR2 (germline): KGHSH, LQKENI. Between the trimmed V and J ends, which lost 2 bases and 6 bases, there was a span of 13 bases. This CDR3 contains 14 residues. The CDR3 DNA reads as TGTGCCAGCTCACCAAACGGGGGTTGGGCTGAAGCTTTCTTT. Its translation is CASSPNGGWAEAFF.

The chain recombines TRBV6-5 with TRBJ1-5; 7 bases align to TRBD1. J was trimmed by 6 bases and V by 5 bases; bases with no gene match: 4. The V gene's germline CDR1 is MNHEY and CDR2 SVGAGI. The CDR3 loop spans 13 amino acids. The CDR3 spells CASSRQGRQPQHF. DNA for the CDR3: TGTGCCAGCAGTCGACAGGGCCGTCAGCCCCAGCATTTT.

V and J are TRBV5-5 and TRBJ1-3; no definite D call. Between the trimmed V and J ends, which lost 0 bases and 2 bases, there was a span of 12 bases. Germline V gene sequence: CDR1 SGHKS, CDR2 YYEKEE (reference sequence). The CDR3 is 16 amino acids. The CDR3, as DNA: TGTGCCAGCAGCTTGGTGGAGGGCAACGCTGGAAACACCATATATTTT. This gives the protein CASSLVEGNAGNTIYF.

The chain is built from TRBV9 and TRBJ1-4; TRBD1 agrees at 10 bases. Germline CDR1 SGDLS, CDR2 YYNGEE. The junction had 4 bases not matched to a gene; V was cut back by 0 bases and J by 8 bases. This CDR3 has 15 residues. DNA of the CDR3: TGTGCCAGCAGCGTAGAAGGGACAGGGGACGAAAAACTGTTTTTT. The encoded protein is CASSVEGTGDEKLFF.

The chain carries TRBV6-1 and TRBJ2-7; 9 nucleotides agree with TRBD1. Germline CDR1 reads MNHNS; CDR2 reads SASEGT. J gave up 3 bases and V 1 base, and 1 base lay outside the gene matches. This CDR3 is built from 14 residues. The CDR3 loop is CASSEGQGDYEQYF. In DNA form, the CDR3 reads TGTGCCAGCAGTGAAGGACAGGGGGACTACGAGCAGTACTTC.

A single count supports this clone. The gene calls are TRBV7-9 and TRBJ2-7; 7 positions agree with TRBD1. The V and J ends lost 5 bases and 5 bases, in that order; junction bases with no gene match: 12. Germline V gene sequence: CDR1 SEHNR, CDR2 FQNEAQ (reference sequence). The CDR3 consists of 15 residues. CDR3 sequence (DNA): TGTGCCAGCAGCCTTAAAAGGGGGCAGCTCGACGAGCAGTACTTC. This codes for CASSLKRGQLDEQYF.

The gene calls are TRBV2 and TRBJ1-1, with unresolved D. CDR3 length: 15 amino acids. Germline-derived CDR1 and CDR2 are SNHLY and FYNNEI. The ends were cut back, 6 bases at V and 0 bases at J, with 14 bases in the middle. CDR3 region: CASRAMRALNTEAFF. CDR3 in DNA: TGTGCCAGCAGAGCCATGAGGGCCCTGAACACTGAAGCTTTCTTT.

Worth noting for this clone: Additional DNA sequences in this sample encode the identical CDR3. The gene calls are TRBV3-1 (or the pseudogene TRBV3-2) and TRBJ1-1; TRBD1 matches 7 bases. Germline lookup yields CDR1 LGHDT and CDR2 YNNKEL (reference sequence). This CDR3 is 14 amino acids long. Germline trimming cut 4 bases from V and 5 bases from J; bases unmatched to any gene: 7. The CDR3 protein is CASSLRQGGTEAFF. The CDR3 DNA is TGTGCCAGCAGCCTTAGACAGGGTGGTACTGAAGCTTTCTTT.